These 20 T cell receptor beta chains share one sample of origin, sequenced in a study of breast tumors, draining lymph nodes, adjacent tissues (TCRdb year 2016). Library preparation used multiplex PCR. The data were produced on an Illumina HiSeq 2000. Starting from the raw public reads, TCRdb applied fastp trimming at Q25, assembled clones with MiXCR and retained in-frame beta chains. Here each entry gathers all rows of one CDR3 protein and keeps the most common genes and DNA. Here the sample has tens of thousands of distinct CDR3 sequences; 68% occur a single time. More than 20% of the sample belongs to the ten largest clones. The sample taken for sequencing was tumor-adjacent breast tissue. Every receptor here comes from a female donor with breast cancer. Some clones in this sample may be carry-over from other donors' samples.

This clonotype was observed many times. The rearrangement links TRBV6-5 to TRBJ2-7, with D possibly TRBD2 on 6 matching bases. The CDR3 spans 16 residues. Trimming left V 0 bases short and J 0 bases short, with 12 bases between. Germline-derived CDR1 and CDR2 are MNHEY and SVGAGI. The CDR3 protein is CASSYSRGGSSYEQYF. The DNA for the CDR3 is TGTGCCAGCAGTTACTCGAGGGGAGGAAGCTCCTACGAGCAGTACTTC.

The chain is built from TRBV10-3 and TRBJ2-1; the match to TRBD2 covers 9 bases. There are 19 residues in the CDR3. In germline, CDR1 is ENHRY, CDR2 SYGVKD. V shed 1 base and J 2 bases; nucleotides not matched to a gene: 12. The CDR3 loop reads CAISELEGSGGRAYNEQFF. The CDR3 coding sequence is TGTGCCATCAGTGAGTTGGAGGGGAGCGGGGGGCGGGCCTACAATGAGCAGTTCTTC.

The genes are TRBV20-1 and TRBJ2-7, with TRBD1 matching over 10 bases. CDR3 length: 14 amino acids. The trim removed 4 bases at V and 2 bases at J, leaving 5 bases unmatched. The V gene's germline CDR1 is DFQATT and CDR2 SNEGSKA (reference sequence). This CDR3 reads CSAKGDRGTYEQYF. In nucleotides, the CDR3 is TGCAGTGCTAAGGGGGACAGGGGAACCTACGAGCAGTACTTC.

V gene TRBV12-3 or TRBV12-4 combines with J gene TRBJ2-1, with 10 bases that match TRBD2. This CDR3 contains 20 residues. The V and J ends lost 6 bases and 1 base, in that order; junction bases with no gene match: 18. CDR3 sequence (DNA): TGTGCCAGCAGGGACTTAAGCGGGAGGGCCCACGTAAATTCCTACAATGAGCAGTTCTTC. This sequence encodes CASRDLSGRAHVNSYNEQFF.

The CDR3 nucleotides read TGCAGTGCTAGAGAGTACAACCTGGGGGAGGGATCGTTTGAGACCCAGTACTTC. The encoded protein is CSAREYNLGEGSFETQYF. This chain connects TRBV20-1 to TRBJ2-5, with 7 bases fitting TRBD2. Germline lookup yields CDR1 DFQATT and CDR2 SNEGSKA (reference sequence). With V trimmed by 0 bases and J by 5 bases, 18 bases remained unmatched. The CDR3 totals 18 residues.

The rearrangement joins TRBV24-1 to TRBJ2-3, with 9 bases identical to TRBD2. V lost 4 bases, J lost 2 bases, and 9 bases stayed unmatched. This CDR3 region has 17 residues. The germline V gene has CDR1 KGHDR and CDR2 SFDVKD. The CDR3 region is CATSDPTTSGHTDTQYF. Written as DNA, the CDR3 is TGTGCCACCAGTGACCCTACGACTAGCGGCCACACAGATACGCAGTATTTT.

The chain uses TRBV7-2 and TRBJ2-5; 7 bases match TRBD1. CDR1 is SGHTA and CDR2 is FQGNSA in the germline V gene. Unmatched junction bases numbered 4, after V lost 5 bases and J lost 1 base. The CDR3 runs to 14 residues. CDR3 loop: CASSSHRGQETQYF. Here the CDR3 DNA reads TGTGCCAGCAGCAGCCACAGGGGCCAAGAGACCCAGTACTTC.

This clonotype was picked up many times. DNA for the CDR3: TGTGCCAGCAGATCTTCCGCGTGGGAGACCCAGTACTTC. Its translation: CASRSSAWETQYF. This chain uses TRBV27 with TRBJ2-5; D is ambiguous. In germline, CDR1 is MNHEY, CDR2 SMNVEV (reference sequence). This CDR3 has 13 residues. Trimming shortened V by 6 bases and J by 5 bases, and 13 bases separated the two germline ends.

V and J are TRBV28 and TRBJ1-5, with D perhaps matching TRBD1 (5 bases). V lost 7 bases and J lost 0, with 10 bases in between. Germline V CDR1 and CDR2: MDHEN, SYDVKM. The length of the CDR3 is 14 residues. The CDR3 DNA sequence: TGTGCCAGCAAGGAGGACACTAGCAATCAGCCCCAGCATTTT. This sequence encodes CASKEDTSNQPQHF.

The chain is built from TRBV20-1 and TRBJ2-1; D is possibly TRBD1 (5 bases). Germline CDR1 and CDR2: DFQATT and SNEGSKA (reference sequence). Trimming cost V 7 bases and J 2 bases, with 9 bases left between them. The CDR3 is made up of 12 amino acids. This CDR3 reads CSGQPTYNEQFF. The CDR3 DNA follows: TGCAGTGGACAGCCTACCTACAATGAGCAGTTCTTC.

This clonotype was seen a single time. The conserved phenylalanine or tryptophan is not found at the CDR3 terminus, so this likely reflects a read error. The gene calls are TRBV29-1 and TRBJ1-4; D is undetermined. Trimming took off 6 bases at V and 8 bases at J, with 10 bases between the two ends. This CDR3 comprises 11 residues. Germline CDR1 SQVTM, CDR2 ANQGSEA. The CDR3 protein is CSVGRGEKLFL. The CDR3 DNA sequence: TGCAGCGTAGGGAGAGGAGAAAAACTGTTTCTT.

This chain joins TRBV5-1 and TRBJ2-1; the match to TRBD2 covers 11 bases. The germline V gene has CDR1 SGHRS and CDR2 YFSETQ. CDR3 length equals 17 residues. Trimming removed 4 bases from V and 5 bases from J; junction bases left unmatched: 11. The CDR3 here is CASSRRPIAGGDNEQFF. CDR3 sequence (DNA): TGCGCCAGCAGCCGTCGCCCCATAGCGGGAGGGGACAATGAGCAGTTCTTC. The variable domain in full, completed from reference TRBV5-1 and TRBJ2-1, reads KAGVTQTPRYLIKTRGQQVTLSCSPISGHRSVSWYQQTPGQGLQFLFEYFSETQRNKGNFPGRFSGRQFSNSRSEMNVSTLELGDSALYLCASSRRPIAGGDNEQFFGPGTRLTVL.

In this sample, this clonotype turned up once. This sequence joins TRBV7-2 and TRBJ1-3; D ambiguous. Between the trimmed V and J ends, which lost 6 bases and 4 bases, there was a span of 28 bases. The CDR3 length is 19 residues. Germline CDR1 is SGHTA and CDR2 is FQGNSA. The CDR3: CASRPSPWSANEWGNTIYF. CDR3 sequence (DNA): TGTGCCAGCAGACCCTCCCCGTGGAGCGCAAACGAGTGGGGAAACACCATATATTTT.

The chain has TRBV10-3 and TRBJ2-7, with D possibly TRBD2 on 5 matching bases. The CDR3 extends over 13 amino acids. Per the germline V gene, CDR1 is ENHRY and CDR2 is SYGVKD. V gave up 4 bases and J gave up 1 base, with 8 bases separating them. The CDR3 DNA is TGTGCCATCAGTGTAGAGGGTTCCTACGAGCAGTACTTC. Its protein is CAISVEGSYEQYF.

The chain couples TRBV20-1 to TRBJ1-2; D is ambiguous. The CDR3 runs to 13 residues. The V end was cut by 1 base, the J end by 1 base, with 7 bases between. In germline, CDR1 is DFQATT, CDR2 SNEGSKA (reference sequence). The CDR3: CSARVQNNYGYTF. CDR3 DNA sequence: TGCAGTGCTAGAGTTCAGAATAACTATGGCTACACCTTC.

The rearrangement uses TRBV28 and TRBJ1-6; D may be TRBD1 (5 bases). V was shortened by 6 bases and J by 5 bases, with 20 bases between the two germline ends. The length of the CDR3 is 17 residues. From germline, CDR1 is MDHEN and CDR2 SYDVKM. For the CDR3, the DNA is TGTGCCAGCAGACCGAGTGAGGGGTTTCCGAATAATTCACCCCTCCACTTT. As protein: CASRPSEGFPNNSPLHF.

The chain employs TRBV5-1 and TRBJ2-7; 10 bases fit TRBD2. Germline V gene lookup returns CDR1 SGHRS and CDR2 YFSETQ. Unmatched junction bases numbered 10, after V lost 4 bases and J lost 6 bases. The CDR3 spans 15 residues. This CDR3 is CASSQEAGGPREQYF. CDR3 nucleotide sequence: TGCGCCAGCAGCCAAGAAGCGGGAGGGCCCCGCGAGCAGTACTTC. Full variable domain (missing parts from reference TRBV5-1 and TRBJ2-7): KAGVTQTPRYLIKTRGQQVTLSCSPISGHRSVSWYQQTPGQGLQFLFEYFSETQRNKGNFPGRFSGRQFSNSRSEMNVSTLELGDSALYLCASSQEAGGPREQYFGPGTRLTVT.

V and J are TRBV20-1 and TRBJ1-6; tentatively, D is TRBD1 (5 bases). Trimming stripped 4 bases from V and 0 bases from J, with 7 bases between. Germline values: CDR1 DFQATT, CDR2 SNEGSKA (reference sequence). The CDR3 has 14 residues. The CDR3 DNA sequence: TGCAGTGCTAAGGGGATCTCCTATAATTCACCCCTCCACTTT. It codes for CSAKGISYNSPLHF.

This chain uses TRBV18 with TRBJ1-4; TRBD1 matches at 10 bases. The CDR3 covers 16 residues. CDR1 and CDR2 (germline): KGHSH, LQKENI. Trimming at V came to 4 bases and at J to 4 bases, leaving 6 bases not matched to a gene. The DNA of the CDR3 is TGTGCCAGCTCACGGGACAGGGGATTTTATAATGAAAAACTGTTTTTT. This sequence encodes CASSRDRGFYNEKLFF. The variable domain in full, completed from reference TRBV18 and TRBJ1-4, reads NAGVMQNPRHLVRRRGQEARLRCSPMKGHSHVYWYRQLPEEGLKFMVYLQKENIIDESGMPKERFSAEFPKEGPSILRIQQVVRGDSAAYFCASSRDRGFYNEKLFFGSGTQLSVL.

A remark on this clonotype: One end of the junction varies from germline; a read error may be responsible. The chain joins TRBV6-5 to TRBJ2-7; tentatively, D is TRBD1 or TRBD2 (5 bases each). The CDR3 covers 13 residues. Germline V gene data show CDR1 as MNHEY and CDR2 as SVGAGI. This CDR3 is CASTLPGRDERYF. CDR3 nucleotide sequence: TGTGCCAGCACCCTCCCGGGACGTGACGAGCGGTACTTC.